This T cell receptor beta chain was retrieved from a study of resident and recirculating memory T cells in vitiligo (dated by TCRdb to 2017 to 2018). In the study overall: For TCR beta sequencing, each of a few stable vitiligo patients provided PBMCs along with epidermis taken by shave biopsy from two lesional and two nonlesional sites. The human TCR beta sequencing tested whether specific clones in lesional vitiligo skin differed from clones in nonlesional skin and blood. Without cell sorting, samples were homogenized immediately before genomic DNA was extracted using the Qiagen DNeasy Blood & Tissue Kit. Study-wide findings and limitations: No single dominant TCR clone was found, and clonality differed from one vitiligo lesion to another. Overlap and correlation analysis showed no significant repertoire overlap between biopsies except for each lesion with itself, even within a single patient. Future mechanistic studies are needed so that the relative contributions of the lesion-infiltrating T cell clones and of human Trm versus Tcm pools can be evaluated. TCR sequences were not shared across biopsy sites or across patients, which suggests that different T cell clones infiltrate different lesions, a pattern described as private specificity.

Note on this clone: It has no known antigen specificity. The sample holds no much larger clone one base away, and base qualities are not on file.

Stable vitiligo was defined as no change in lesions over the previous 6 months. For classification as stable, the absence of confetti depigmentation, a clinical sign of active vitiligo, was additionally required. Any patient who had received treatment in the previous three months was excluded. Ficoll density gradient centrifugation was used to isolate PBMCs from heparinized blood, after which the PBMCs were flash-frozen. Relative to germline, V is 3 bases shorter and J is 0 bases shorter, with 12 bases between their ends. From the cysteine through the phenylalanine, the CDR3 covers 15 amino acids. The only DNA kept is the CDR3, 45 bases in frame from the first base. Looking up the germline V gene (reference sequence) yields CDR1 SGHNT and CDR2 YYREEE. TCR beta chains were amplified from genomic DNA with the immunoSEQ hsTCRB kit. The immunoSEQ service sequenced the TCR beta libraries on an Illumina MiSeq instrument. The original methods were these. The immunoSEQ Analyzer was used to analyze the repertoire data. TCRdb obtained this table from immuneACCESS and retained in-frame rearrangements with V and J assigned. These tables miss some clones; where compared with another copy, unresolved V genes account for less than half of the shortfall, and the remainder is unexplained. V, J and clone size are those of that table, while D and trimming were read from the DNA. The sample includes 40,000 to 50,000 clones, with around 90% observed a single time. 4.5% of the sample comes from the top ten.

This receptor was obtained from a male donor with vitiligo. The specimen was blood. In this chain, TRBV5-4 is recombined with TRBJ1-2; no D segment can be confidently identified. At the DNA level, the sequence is TGTGCCAGCAGCTCATTTACCGGGGCTAACTATGGCTACACCTTC. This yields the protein CASSSFTGANYGYTF.